Listed here are 2 T cell receptor beta chains from one sample, sequenced in a study of cytomegalovirus exposure and HLA in healthy donors. The PCR made use of 60 Vbeta and 13 Jbeta primers. Using immunoSEQ multiplex PCR, the repertoire was profiled, and TCRdb retains in-frame clones only, with some absent. This table holds tens of thousands of clones, about 66% found once. Sequencing was done on a sample of PBMCs. The receptors stem from a man in his forties or fifties in good health and CMV-seropositive.

This chain joins TRBV4-2 and TRBJ2-7, with TRBD2 matching 7 bases. The length of the CDR3 is 15 residues. With 0 bases clipped from V and 2 bases from J, the junction kept 4 bases outside the gene matches. Germline CDR1 and CDR2: LGHNA and YNFKEQ. The chain's CDR3 is CASSQEQRGAYEQYF. The DNA for the CDR3 is TGTGCCAGCAGCCAAGAACAGCGGGGAGCCTACGAGCAGTACTTC.

The rearrangement links TRBV6-5 to TRBJ1-2; 8 bases match TRBD1. This CDR3 contains 14 residues. Germline V gene lookup returns CDR1 MNHEY and CDR2 SVGAGI. V was pared by 5 bases and J by 3 bases, with 5 bases of the junction left unmatched. The CDR3 loop is CASSAGGADYGYTF. The CDR3, as DNA: TGTGCCAGCAGTGCAGGGGGCGCGGACTATGGCTACACCTTC.